The rows below give T cell receptor beta chains drawn from one sample of a study of CD8 T cells in ankylosing spondylitis. TCRdb passed the 5' RACE reads through MiXCR, listing each CDR3 protein once. The repertoire holds about 250,000 distinct CDR3 sequences, with around 32% as singletons. Input material: blood, either unsorted or a sorted T cell fraction (not recorded which). The receptors were sampled from a male donor with ankylosing spondylitis or in good health (not recorded which). Both conserved end residues are part of each CDR3.

v_call: TRBV7-8
cdr3_aa: CASSSISHGELFF

v_call: TRBV29-1
cdr3_aa: CSVAHLDSLGTDTQYF

v_call: TRBV6-1
cdr3_aa: CASSQGQGAYEQYF

v_call: TRBV7-9
cdr3_aa: CASSPSGPVTWETQYF

v_call: TRBV5-6
cdr3_aa: CASRGTGGLAKNIQYF

v_call: TRBV12-3/TRBV12-4
cdr3_aa: CASSLVEYEQYF

v_call: TRBV28
cdr3_aa: CASSFPPGRGTYQETQYF

v_call: TRBV5-1
cdr3_aa: CASSLGSGANGLTF

v_call: TRBV5-1
cdr3_aa: CASSWGTSGGFSYEQYF

v_call: TRBV10-1
cdr3_aa: CASSKGRQTDTQYF

v_call: TRBV5-1
cdr3_aa: CASSLGTENSPLHF

v_call: TRBV10-3
cdr3_aa: CAISDTGSDTDTQYF

v_call: TRBV6-5
cdr3_aa: CASSYSREQGDYGYTF

v_call: TRBV12-3/TRBV12-4
cdr3_aa: CASSMNTEAFF

v_call: TRBV30
cdr3_aa: CAWGTGGLETQYF

v_call: TRBV7-6
cdr3_aa: CASSPLGDTEAFF

v_call: TRBV20-1
cdr3_aa: CSARRGSINTGELFF

v_call: TRBV20-1
cdr3_aa: CSPYTQQGIYGYTF

v_call: TRBV10-2
cdr3_aa: CAVSPSGASSYEQYF

v_call: TRBV3-1
cdr3_aa: CASSRYGEQYF

v_call: TRBV5-6
cdr3_aa: CASRGGWDNSPLHF

v_call: TRBV12-3/TRBV12-4
cdr3_aa: CASRQTGYAGELFF

v_call: TRBV29-1
cdr3_aa: CSAPTRGDEQFF

v_call: TRBV5-1
cdr3_aa: CASSLFRGAGELFF

v_call: TRBV14
cdr3_aa: CASSQRSFKGGANQPQHF

v_call: TRBV12-3/TRBV12-4
cdr3_aa: CASSTDRGLSHEQFF

v_call: TRBV10-3
cdr3_aa: CAMSSGGLGQETQYF

v_call: TRBV6-5
cdr3_aa: CASSYRPQETQYF

v_call: TRBV20-1
cdr3_aa: CSALGGSSYEQYF

v_call: TRBV27
cdr3_aa: CASKPGTGVSNEQFF

v_call: TRBV13
cdr3_aa: CASSLGAGDSEQYF

v_call: TRBV20-1
cdr3_aa: CSARELGDTQYF

v_call: TRBV7-9
cdr3_aa: CASSVTSGLFNEQFF

v_call: TRBV6-1
cdr3_aa: CASSEYFGQYSYEQYF

v_call: TRBV12-3/TRBV12-4
cdr3_aa: CASSSPVWDEQFF

v_call: TRBV7-8
cdr3_aa: CASSSQVRPGELFF

v_call: TRBV7-6
cdr3_aa: CASSLDARRETQYF

v_call: TRBV20-1
cdr3_aa: CSARVGVTGELFF

v_call: TRBV20-1
cdr3_aa: CSARGGPYSGANVLTF

v_call: TRBV15
cdr3_aa: CATSRDRSYEQYF

v_call: TRBV12-3/TRBV12-4
cdr3_aa: CASLRGDRELFF

v_call: TRBV12-3/TRBV12-4
cdr3_aa: CASSTGTGGWETQYF

v_call: TRBV25-1
cdr3_aa: CASSEGQKLSTNEKLFF